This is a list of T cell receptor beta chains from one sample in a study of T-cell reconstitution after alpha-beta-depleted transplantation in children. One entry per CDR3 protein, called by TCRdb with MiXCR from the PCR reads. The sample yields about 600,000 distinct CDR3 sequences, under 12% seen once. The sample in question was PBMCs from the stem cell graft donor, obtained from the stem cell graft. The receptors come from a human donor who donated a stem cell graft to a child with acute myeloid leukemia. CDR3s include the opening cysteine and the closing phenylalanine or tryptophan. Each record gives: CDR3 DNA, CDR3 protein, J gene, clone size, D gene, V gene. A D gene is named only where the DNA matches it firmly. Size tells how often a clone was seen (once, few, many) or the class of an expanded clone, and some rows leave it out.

CDR3nt: TGTGCCAGCAGCCAAGGGGGTAACTCCTACGAGCAGTACTTC
CDR3aa: CASSQGGNSYEQYF
j_gene: TRBJ2-7
abundance: .
d_gene: .
v_gene: TRBV4-2

CDR3nt: TGTGCCAGCAGCTCGAAGACAGGCCGCACAGATACGCAGTATTTT
CDR3aa: CASSSKTGRTDTQYF
j_gene: TRBJ2-3
abundance: few
d_gene: .
v_gene: TRBV7-3

CDR3nt: TGCAGTGCTTTCACCGAGATTCGGCGTGGGGCAGAGACCCAGTACTTC
CDR3aa: CSAFTEIRRGAETQYF
j_gene: TRBJ2-5
abundance: .
d_gene: .
v_gene: TRBV20-1

CDR3nt: TGTGCCTGGAAAAGGACTGCAAGTAACACCGGGGAGCTGTTTTTT
CDR3aa: CAWKRTASNTGELFF
j_gene: TRBJ2-2
abundance: few
d_gene: .
v_gene: TRBV30

CDR3nt: TGTGCCAGCAGGAACAGGGTTGGGGCCAACGTCCTGACTTTC
CDR3aa: CASRNRVGANVLTF
j_gene: TRBJ2-6
abundance: .
d_gene: .
v_gene: TRBV12-3/TRBV12-4

CDR3nt: TGTGCCAGCAGTTACGTCGGAGAAGTTGCAGGGGAGACCCAGTACTTC
CDR3aa: CASSYVGEVAGETQYF
j_gene: TRBJ2-5
abundance: many
d_gene: .
v_gene: TRBV6-5

CDR3nt: TGTGCCACCAGCACCAGGACTAGCGGGATGGGTGAGCAGTTCTTC
CDR3aa: CATSTRTSGMGEQFF
j_gene: TRBJ2-1
abundance: .
d_gene: TRBD2
v_gene: TRBV15

CDR3nt: TGTGCCAGCAGTTTAGACAGGGCTGATCAGCCCCAGCATTTT
CDR3aa: CASSLDRADQPQHF
j_gene: TRBJ1-5
abundance: few
d_gene: TRBD1
v_gene: TRBV28

CDR3nt: TGTGCCATCAGCATTACTCCGGGACAGGGGAGTAGCGGGGAGCTGTTTTTT
CDR3aa: CAISITPGQGSSGELFF
j_gene: TRBJ2-2
abundance: many
d_gene: TRBD1
v_gene: TRBV10-3

CDR3nt: TGTGCCAGCAGCTCTCATACGGGCGTAAGAGATACGCAGTATTTT
CDR3aa: CASSSHTGVRDTQYF
j_gene: TRBJ2-3
abundance: .
d_gene: .
v_gene: TRBV4-2

CDR3nt: TGCGCCAGCAGCTACAATGACAGGGCAACTGGGGCCAACGTCCTGACTTTC
CDR3aa: CASSYNDRATGANVLTF
j_gene: TRBJ2-6
abundance: few
d_gene: TRBD1
v_gene: TRBV5-1

CDR3nt: TGTGCCAGCAGCCACCCGGACAGAAACATTCAGTACTTC
CDR3aa: CASSHPDRNIQYF
j_gene: TRBJ2-4
abundance: .
d_gene: .
v_gene: TRBV3-1

CDR3nt: TGTGCCAGCAGCGTAGTTATCCGGGACAAAAAACAGCCCCAGCATTTT
CDR3aa: CASSVVIRDKKQPQHF
j_gene: TRBJ1-5
abundance: few
d_gene: .
v_gene: TRBV5-8

CDR3nt: TGTGCCAGTGGCAGGGGGCTTTACGAGCAGTACTTC
CDR3aa: CASGRGLYEQYF
j_gene: TRBJ2-7
abundance: many
d_gene: TRBD1
v_gene: TRBV25-1

CDR3nt: TGTGCCAGCAGTGAATATAAGGGCGGGACGAAGTACAATGAGCAGTTCTTC
CDR3aa: CASSEYKGGTKYNEQFF
j_gene: TRBJ2-1
abundance: few
d_gene: .
v_gene: TRBV25-1

CDR3nt: TGTGCCAGCAGCCAGCCTGGGAGAGCAGATACGCAGTATTTT
CDR3aa: CASSQPGRADTQYF
j_gene: TRBJ2-3
abundance: .
d_gene: .
v_gene: TRBV7-9

CDR3nt: TGTGCCAGCAGCCTCCTCCCTCGGAAAGCGGGAGGGAAAAGCACAGATACGCAGTATTTT
CDR3aa: CASSLLPRKAGGKSTDTQYF
j_gene: TRBJ2-3
abundance: many
d_gene: TRBD2
v_gene: TRBV7-2

CDR3nt: TGTGCCAGCAGTTACTCGAAAGGGCTAGAGACCCAGTACTTC
CDR3aa: CASSYSKGLETQYF
j_gene: TRBJ2-5
abundance: many
d_gene: .
v_gene: TRBV6-5